The rows below give T cell receptor beta chains drawn from one sample of a study of T cell responses to AZD1222 COVID-19 vaccine. Sequencing was performed with immunoSEQ multiplex PCR; in TCRdb, only in-frame clones are kept and a portion is missing. The data show more than 150,000 clones, 85% to 95% seen once. The specimen comprised peripheral blood, sampled on day 0 of AZD1222 vaccination. These TCRs come from an adult in good health. CDR3s include the opening cysteine and the closing phenylalanine or tryptophan. Fields, in order: CDR3 length, clone size, V gene, J gene, D gene, CDR3 DNA, CDR3 protein. A D gene is named only where the DNA matches it firmly. A clone size is listed for some rows: how often the clone was seen (once, few, many), or a class if it is expanded.

>13|NA|TRBV12-3/TRBV12-4|TRBJ2-1|NA
TGTGCCAGCAGTCCGACATTGAGGAATGAGCAGTTCTTC
CASSPTLRNEQFF
>13|NA|TRBV27|TRBJ2-2|NA
TGTGCCAGCAGTTTAGCGGACACCGGGGAGCTGTTTTTT
CASSLADTGELFF
>15|NA|TRBV18|TRBJ1-5|NA
TGTGCCAGCTCACCACCGGGGGGAAGCAATCAGCCCCAGCATTTT
CASSPPGGSNQPQHF
>13|once|TRBV5-6|TRBJ2-2|NA
TGTGCCAGCAGCTCCCTCCCATCCGGGGAGCTGTTTTTT
CASSSLPSGELFF
>11|NA|TRBV25-1|TRBJ2-2|NA
TGTGCCAGCAGTAAGACCGGGGAGCTGTTTTTT
CASSKTGELFF
>12|NA|TRBV12-3/TRBV12-4|TRBJ1-2|NA
TGTGCCAGCAAGCTTGGGACATATGGCTACACCTTC
CASKLGTYGYTF
>17|NA|TRBV2|TRBJ2-2|TRBD2
TGTGCCAGCAGTGTTTCTACTAGCGGTATGAACACCGGGGAGCTGTTTTTT
CASSVSTSGMNTGELFF
>15|NA|TRBV18|TRBJ2-3|NA
TGTGCCAGCTCAACGGAGGGGGGCCGCACAGATACGCAGTATTTT
CASSTEGGRTDTQYF
>16|NA|TRBV13|TRBJ1-3|NA
TGTGCCAGCAGCAACTGGGACATACCCTCTGGAAACACCATATATTTT
CASSNWDIPSGNTIYF
>14|NA|TRBV3-1/TRBV3-2|TRBJ2-7|NA
TGTGCCAGCAGCCAAGCAAGGGGATACTCCGAGCAGTACTTC
CASSQARGYSEQYF
>14|NA|TRBV28|TRBJ2-5|NA
TGTGCCAGCAGGGGGGCGGGACGCCAAGAGACCCAGTACTTC
CASRGAGRQETQYF
>14|NA|TRBV15|TRBJ2-3|NA
TGTGCCACCAGCAGAGCTAGCATCACAGATACGCAGTATTTT
CATSRASITDTQYF
>14|NA|TRBV28|TRBJ1-1|TRBD1
TGTGCCATTACAGGGGCCCGCCCGAACACTGAAGCTTTCTTT
CAITGARPNTEAFF
>16|NA|TRBV5-1|TRBJ2-3|TRBD2
TGCGCCAGCAGCTTTTCGACTAGCGGGAGGACAGATACGCAGTATTTT
CASSFSTSGRTDTQYF
>16|NA|TRBV23-1|TRBJ2-4|NA
TGCGCCAGCAGTCAAGAAGTAACCATAGCCAAAAACATTCAGTACTTC
CASSQEVTIAKNIQYF
>19|NA|TRBV4-2|TRBJ2-2|NA
TGTGCCAGCAGCCAAGATTTCCGGCGAATAGCTCACAACACCGGGGAGCTGTTTTTT
CASSQDFRRIAHNTGELFF
>18|NA|TRBV5-1|TRBJ1-6|NA
TGCGCCAGCAGCCCCGGGCCCACAGGGCGCTCCTATAATTCACCCCTCCACTTT
CASSPGPTGRSYNSPLHF